These 24 T cell receptor beta chains were all obtained from the same sample, sequenced in a study of a mutant IDH1 vaccine in newly diagnosed glioma. Assay used: immunoSEQ multiplex PCR; TCRdb lists only in-frame clones, some missing. Of approximately 30,000 clones in the sample, roughly 76% are singletons; the top ten hold about 7.6%. Antigen specificity for these receptors is unknown. Time point: week 35, safety follow-up. A single vaccine dose contained 300 ug of mutant IDH1 20-mer peptide, and topical imiquimod was used with it. Sequencing was performed on PBMCs, taken from a glioma patient whose treatment included an IDH1 peptide vaccine. The receptors originated from a man aged 50 or older with glioma.

The V gene is TRBV2, the J gene TRBJ1-1, with D possibly matching TRBD1 (6 bases). Germline values: CDR1 SNHLY, CDR2 FYNNEI. This CDR3 region has 17 residues. V gave up 0 bases and J gave up 2 bases, with 16 bases separating them. The CDR3: CASSEALLYRENTEAFF. CDR3 in DNA: TGTGCCAGCAGTGAAGCGCTTTTGTACAGGGAAAACACTGAAGCTTTCTTT.

V gene TRBV5-1 combines with J gene TRBJ1-1, with 7 bases matching TRBD1. Germline V gene data show CDR1 as SGHRS and CDR2 as YFSETQ. This CDR3 has 17 residues. Trimming cost V 0 bases and J 7 bases; bases outside gene matches: 15. CDR3 sequence: CASSLEGAPPHWDEAFF. CDR3 DNA: TGCGCCAGCAGCTTGGAGGGGGCCCCTCCCCATTGGGATGAAGCTTTCTTT.

This chain joins TRBV11-2 and TRBJ2-7; TRBD2 aligns across 9 bases. V lost 3 bases to trimming and J lost 2 bases; unmatched junction nucleotides: 5. The CDR3 runs 15 residues. Germline values: CDR1 SGHAT, CDR2 FQNNGV. The DNA of the CDR3 is TGTGCCAGCAGCTTCATTAGCGGGGGAACCTACGAGCAGTACTTC. This codes for CASSFISGGTYEQYF.

The J gene is TRBJ2-1, the V gene TRBV7-9; the D is unclear. This CDR3 region has 17 residues. V was pared by 3 bases and J by 4 bases, with 19 bases between. Germline V gene sequence: CDR1 SEHNR, CDR2 FQNEAQ (reference sequence). The CDR3 DNA follows: TGTGCCAGCAGCTTTAAGTTTAATACGGACCGATACAATGAGCAGTTCTTC. Translation: CASSFKFNTDRYNEQFF.

This clone came up a few times. V usage is TRBV10-2 and J usage is TRBJ2-2, with 8 positions matching TRBD2. Per germline, CDR1 WSHSY and CDR2 SAAADI. This CDR3 has 16 residues. V lost 0 bases, J lost 5 bases, and 5 bases stayed unmatched. The CDR3 DNA is TGCGCCAGCAGTGAGTCCGGGCGGGAGGCGACCGGGGAGCTGTTTTTT. Its translation is CASSESGREATGELFF.

A few counts support this clone. The chain uses TRBV6-5 and TRBJ1-6, with D possibly TRBD1 on 5 matching bases. The ends were cut back, 5 bases at V and 7 bases at J, with 9 bases in the middle. The CDR3 is 13 amino acids. Looked up from germline, CDR1 is MNHEY and CDR2 is SVGAGI. CDR3 nucleotide sequence: TGTGCCAGCAGTAATGCAGGGAATTCACCCCTCCACTTT. This gives the protein CASSNAGNSPLHF.

The rearrangement joins TRBV6-6 to TRBJ2-3; D gene uncertain. CDR1 is MNHNY, CDR2 SVGAGI, per germline (reference sequence). V gave up 5 bases and J gave up 2 bases, with 8 bases separating them. This CDR3 has 13 residues. Here the CDR3 DNA reads TGTGCCAGCAGTGGGGATTACACAGATACGCAGTATTTT. It yields the protein CASSGDYTDTQYF.

This chain connects TRBV27 to TRBJ1-5, with D hard to call. Trimming removed 4 bases at V and 3 bases at J, with 7 bases between. Per the germline V gene, CDR1 is MNHEY and CDR2 is SMNVEV (reference sequence). This CDR3 is 13 amino acids long. The CDR3 DNA sequence: TGTGCCAGCAGTTACGGGGACAATCAGCCCCAGCATTTT. Translation gives CASSYGDNQPQHF.

This clone is categorized as medium-sized. The rearrangement joins TRBV9 to TRBJ1-5, with a weak D call TRBD1 (5 bases). Trimming took off 0 bases at V and 7 bases at J, with 14 bases between the two ends. This CDR3 comprises 15 residues. CDR1 is SGDLS, CDR2 YYNGEE, per germline. CDR3 nucleotides: TGTGCCAGCAGCGTAGGAGGAAATCAGGGACAGCCCCAGCATTTT. It codes for CASSVGGNQGQPQHF.

This CDR3 is CASSSVNTEAFF. For the CDR3, the DNA is TGTGCCAGCAGCTCGGTGAACACTGAAGCTTTCTTT. V gene TRBV27 combines with J gene TRBJ1-1; unclear D gene. Germline-derived CDR1 and CDR2 are MNHEY and SMNVEV (reference sequence). The CDR3 spans 12 residues. Trimming left V 6 bases short and J 0 bases short, with 5 bases between.

The V call is TRBV19, the J call TRBJ2-7; TRBD2 matches 8 bases. The CDR3 length is 15 residues. Germline V gene data show CDR1 as LNHDA and CDR2 as SQIVND (reference sequence). V shed 6 bases and J 3 bases; nucleotides not matched to a gene: 10. This chain's CDR3 is CASSPTPGLGYEQYF. In nucleotides, the CDR3 is TGTGCCAGTAGCCCCACGCCGGGACTAGGCTACGAGCAGTACTTC. The whole variable domain, filled in from reference TRBV19 and TRBJ2-7, reads DGGITQSPKYLFRKEGQNVTLSCEQNLNHDAMYWYRQDPGQGLRLIYYSQIVNDFQKGDIAEGYSVSREKKESFPLTVTSAQKNPTAFYLCASSPTPGLGYEQYFGPGTRLTVT.

J is TRBJ2-7 and V is TRBV6-5, with D unresolved. The germline V gene has CDR1 MNHEY and CDR2 SVGAGI. Deletions cut 4 bases from V and 5 bases from J, with 12 bases between. The CDR3 runs 13 residues. The CDR3 is CASSSIELDEQYF. Written as DNA, the CDR3 is TGTGCCAGCAGTTCGATAGAGTTAGACGAGCAGTACTTC.

J is TRBJ2-3 and V is TRBV6-5, with a tentative D call TRBD1 (8 bases). V was shortened by 4 bases and J by 3 bases, with 11 bases between the two germline ends. The CDR3 contains 14 residues. Germline CDR1 is MNHEY and CDR2 is SVGAGI. CDR3 loop: CASSLQGGTDTQYF. The CDR3 DNA follows: TGTGCCAGCAGTTTACAGGGGGGGACAGATACGCAGTATTTT.

As to this clone: One junction end disagrees with the germline gene, perhaps due to a read error. V and J are TRBV7-6 and TRBJ1-1, with D hard to call. CDR3 length equals 13 residues. Germline V CDR1 and CDR2: SGHVS, FNYEAQ. CDR3 in amino acids: CASSLDGVKEEDF. CDR3 DNA sequence: TGTGCCAGCAGCTTAGACGGTGTTAAGGAGGAGGATTTT. The full variable domain, rest sourced from reference TRBV7-6 and TRBJ1-1, is GAGVSQSPRYKVTKRGQDVALRCDPISGHVSLYWYRQALGQGPEFLTYFNYEAQQDKSGLPNDRFSAERPEGSISTLTIQRTEQRDSAMYRCASSLDGVKEEDFGQGTRLTVV.

The chain has TRBV5-1 and TRBJ1-1, with D possibly being TRBD1 (5 bases). The germline V gene encodes CDR1 SGHRS and CDR2 YFSETQ. This CDR3 contains 14 residues. V shed 4 bases and J shed 1 base, with 11 bases lying between them. CDR3 bases: TGCGCCAGCAGCCCCCGGGACCCGAACACTGAAGCTTTCTTT. Translation gives CASSPRDPNTEAFF.

V gene TRBV14 combines with J gene TRBJ2-7, with D unclear. The length of the CDR3 is 14 residues. Germline values: CDR1 SGHDN, CDR2 FVKESK. The V end was cut by 1 base, the J end by 6 bases, with 13 bases between. CDR3 nucleotides: TGTGCCAGCAGCCAAGGGGCGGTTCGGAGCGAGCAGTACTTC. As protein: CASSQGAVRSEQYF. The full variable domain, completed using reference TRBV14 and TRBJ2-7, is EAGVTQFPSHSVIEKGQTVTLRCDPISGHDNLYWYRRVMGKEIKFLLHFVKESKQDESGMPNNRFLAERTGGTYSTLKVQPAELEDSGVYFCASSQGAVRSEQYFGPGTRLTVT.

This clone appeared once. The J gene is TRBJ1-5, the V gene TRBV6-1, with TRBD1 matching 9 bases. Germline values: CDR1 MNHNS, CDR2 SASEGT. The CDR3 is 14 residues long. Losses at the gene ends were 8 bases for V and 7 bases for J; bases not matched to a gene: 9. This chain's CDR3 is CASRGGQGKQPQHF. DNA for the CDR3: TGTGCCAGCCGGGGGGGACAGGGTAAACAGCCCCAGCATTTT.

This chain uses TRBV13 with TRBJ1-2; 9 bases align to TRBD1. Germline trimming cut 4 bases from V and 2 bases from J; bases unmatched to any gene: 5. This CDR3 spans 15 amino acids. CDR1 and CDR2 (germline): PRHDT, FYEKMQ (reference sequence). CDR3 protein: CASSSLGTGNYGYTF. In DNA form, the CDR3 reads TGTGCCAGCAGCTCACTCGGGACAGGGAACTATGGCTACACCTTC.

The chain is built from TRBV7-6 and TRBJ2-3, with 12 bases that match TRBD2. Trimming cost V 3 bases and J 6 bases; bases outside gene matches: 7. CDR3 length: 16 residues. Germline lookup yields CDR1 SGHVS and CDR2 FNYEAQ. The CDR3 here is CASSFTSGGMGDTQYF. In DNA, the CDR3 is TGTGCCAGCAGCTTCACTAGCGGGGGGATGGGGGATACGCAGTATTTT.

A few counts support this clone. The CDR3, as DNA: TGTGCCAGCAGCCAAATACCGGGCACAGATACGCAGTATTTT. It encodes CASSQIPGTDTQYF. This rearrangement joins TRBV14 to TRBJ2-3, with D hard to call. The germline V and J ends were trimmed by 2 bases and 1 base, with 7 bases remaining between them. This CDR3 is built from 14 residues. CDR1 is SGHDN, CDR2 FVKESK, per germline.

This clone showed up just a few times. The V call is TRBV29-1, the J call TRBJ2-4; 12 nucleotides match TRBD2. The length of the CDR3 is 15 residues. Trimming removed 5 bases from V and 4 bases from J; junction bases left unmatched: 6. The germline CDR1 and CDR2 sequences are SQVTM and ANQGSEA. The CDR3 is CSVMTSGRGKNIQYF. In nucleotides, the CDR3 is TGCAGCGTTATGACTAGCGGGAGAGGAAAAAACATTCAGTACTTC.

The chain is built from TRBV2 and TRBJ2-2; D remains unclear. Trimming stripped 1 base from V and 3 bases from J, with 15 bases between. The CDR3 length is 17 residues. The germline gives CDR1 SNHLY, CDR2 FYNNEI. The CDR3 reads CASSEGTQAFHTGELFF. CDR3 nucleotide sequence: TGTGCCAGCAGTGAAGGCACTCAGGCCTTTCACACCGGGGAGCTGTTTTTT. Full variable domain (remainder filled in from reference TRBV2 and TRBJ2-2): EPEVTQTPSHQVTQMGQEVILRCVPISNHLYFYWYRQILGQKVEFLVSFYNNEISEKSEIFDDQFSVERPDGSNFTLKIRSTKLEDSAMYFCASSEGTQAFHTGELFFGEGSRLTVL.

The J gene is TRBJ1-1, the V gene TRBV5-1; the D is unclear. V was cut by 0 bases and J by 4 bases, with 10 bases left in between. This CDR3 is built from 14 residues. Germline V gene lookup returns CDR1 SGHRS and CDR2 YFSETQ. CDR3 bases: TGCGCCAGCAGCTTGGAGGGTAGGCGCACTGAAGCTTTCTTT. This codes for CASSLEGRRTEAFF.

The rearrangement links TRBV6-1 to TRBJ2-7; TRBD2 is a possible D gene (7 bases). The CDR3 covers 14 residues. Deletions cut 9 bases from V and 0 bases from J, with 15 bases between. The germline V gene has CDR1 MNHNS and CDR2 SASEGT. In nucleotides, the CDR3 is TGTGCCAGTGAACAGGGAGGGGGCTCCTACGAGCAGTACTTC. Its translation: CASEQGGGSYEQYF.